This TCR beta chain was recovered during a study of blood T cell repertoires in COVID-19 (dated by TCRdb to about 2020). Broadly, across the study: Samples covering the acute and convalescent phases of COVID-19 were provided by collaborators in the United States, Italy and Spain. The material from the prospective study consisted of cDNA or gDNA derived from T cells, B-cell-depleted T cells, or PBMCs. The dataset comprised deeply sampled blood TCRbeta repertoires from subjects exposed to, actively infected with, or recovered from COVID-19. A freely available public database, intended as a resource for researchers studying the immune response to SARS-CoV-2, is where the repertoires were released. The samples were drawn from two sources: the first 160 participants of the ongoing ImmuneRACE study, and over 1,000 subjects contributed by 6 global collaborators. Nearly every sample came with metadata listing a de-identified subject ID, COVID-19 status, age in years and sex. Where available, HLA class I and class II types were taken from metadata supplied by the sample provider and were not determined by assay-based typing.

On the study overall, not on this receptor specifically: Clinical and demographic metadata were provided uncurated, with the amount varying by source and participant.

This clone was seen only once. It lacks a known antigen. One base away there is no much larger clone; base qualities are not given. The CDR3 covers 14 residues, taking in both the cysteine and the phenylalanine. Only the CDR3 portion is preserved as DNA: 42 bases, with reading frame beginning at the first base. The V end loses 3 bases and the J end loses 5 bases, and a stretch of 17 bases separates them. CDR1 and CDR2, looked up from the germline V gene (reference sequence), are DFQATT and SNEGSKA. TCRbeta CDR3 regions were amplified from genomic DNA by means of the immunoSEQ Assay, a bias-controlled multiplex PCR. In the paper's pipeline: The number of nucleated cells in each sample was estimated by amplification of reference gene primers within the assay. Sequence reads were collapsed and filtered to measure the absolute abundance of every unique TCRbeta CDR3 rearrangement. Productive Simpson clonality was computed per sample as the square root of Simpson's diversity index over productive rearrangements. TCRdb carries this immuneACCESS record with in-frame sequences only. Its versions omit some clonotypes, under half of them owing to an unresolved V gene in the studies checked, with the rest unexplained. The V and J calls and clone size were taken over from that table, and D and trimming were inferred from the DNA. In this sample the table shows more than 65,000 clones, around 86% of which occur a single time. The top ten constitute 6% to 7% of the sample.

Each collaborating institution followed its own protocols to collect whole blood in K2EDTA tubes. For TCRbeta analysis, collaborators shipped samples as frozen whole blood, isolated PBMCs, or DNA extracted from either of those sample types. Sequenced input: peripheral blood. The sequence derives from a man in his forties or fifties with active COVID-19. This chain joins TRBV20-1 to TRBJ2-7, and perhaps TRBD1 as D gene, on 6 matching bases. The CDR3 region has the sequence CSASYRQGWDEQYF. The sequenced DNA is TGCAGTGCTAGTTATCGGCAGGGGTGGGACGAGCAGTACTTC.